The 21 T cell receptor beta chains below all came from one sample that was sequenced in a study of T cells after yellow fever vaccination. Each CDR3 protein is one row after TCRdb ran MiXCR on the 5' RACE reads. The sample lists around 340,000 distinct CDR3 sequences; roughly an eighth were seen once. Sequenced here: CD4+ T cells sorted from PBMCs, sampled 15 days after the yellow fever booster vaccination. Receptor source: a man younger than 35 who received the YFV17D yellow fever vaccine.

This clonotype was observed a few times. The chain couples TRBV10-1 to TRBJ2-7, with 10 bases lining up with TRBD2. The CDR3 extends over 14 amino acids. Germline V lookup: CDR1 WNHNN, CDR2 SYGVQD (reference sequence). J was trimmed by 5 bases and V by 4 bases; bases with no gene match: 5. CDR3 sequence reads: CASSAGTSVNEQYF. CDR3 DNA sequence: TGCGCCAGCAGTGCCGGGACTAGCGTCAACGAGCAGTACTTC.

At least ten counts were recorded for this clonotype. This chain links TRBV6-2 or TRBV6-3 with TRBJ2-3; 14 bases match TRBD2. CDR3 size: 17 residues. Germline loops: CDR1 MNHEY, CDR2 SVGEGT. Trimming removed 2 bases from V and 4 bases from J; junction bases left unmatched: 5. As DNA, the CDR3 is TGTGCCAGCAGTTACCCCCAGACTAGCGGGGGGGCAGATACGCAGTATTTT. Its translation: CASSYPQTSGGADTQYF.

This clonotype was picked up a small number of times. The rearrangement links TRBV12-3 or TRBV12-4 to TRBJ2-3; D is unresolved. This CDR3 is 10 amino acids long. V was shortened by 3 bases and J by 10 bases, with 5 bases between the two germline ends. As DNA, the CDR3 is TGTGCCAGCAGTTTGGGTCCGCAGTATTTT. It yields the protein CASSLGPQYF.

This chain links TRBV7-9 with TRBJ1-2, with a tentative D call TRBD1 (5 bases). Germline CDR1 SEHNR, CDR2 FQNEAQ (reference sequence). The CDR3 runs to 13 residues. V lost 5 bases to trimming and J lost 4 bases, with 11 bases between them. This chain's CDR3 is CASSPHGTYGYTF. In DNA, the CDR3 is TGTGCCAGCAGCCCCCACGGGACCTATGGCTACACCTTC.

This chain connects TRBV6-1 to TRBJ1-1; weak D call: TRBD1 (5 bases). Trimming cost V 6 bases and J 4 bases, with 18 bases left between them. Germline V gene lookup returns CDR1 MNHNS and CDR2 SASEGT. The CDR3 extends over 15 amino acids. Here the CDR3 DNA reads TGTGCCAGCAGCCGGGTCTGGCAGGGCGGCACTGAAGCTTTCTTT. This codes for CASSRVWQGGTEAFF.

The V gene is TRBV20-1, the J gene TRBJ2-2; D may be TRBD1 or TRBD2 (5 bases each). Germline CDR1 is DFQATT and CDR2 is SNEGSKA (reference sequence). The V and J ends lost 0 bases and 7 bases respectively, with 12 bases between them. This CDR3 has 14 amino acids. Written as DNA, the CDR3 is TGCAGTGCTAGAGAGGCCGGGGCGAGCGGGGAGCTGTTTTTT. Protein sequence: CSAREAGASGELFF.

This clonotype was found many times. The rearrangement joins TRBV12-3 or TRBV12-4 to TRBJ1-2, with unresolved D. The ends were cut back, 0 bases at V and 4 bases at J, with 15 bases in the middle. The length of the CDR3 is 16 residues. The CDR3 region is CASSLALLSKPYGYTF. CDR3 nucleotides: TGTGCCAGCAGTTTAGCATTGTTATCAAAACCCTATGGCTACACCTTC.

The rearrangement joins TRBV20-1 to TRBJ2-1; TRBD2 is a possible D gene (5 bases). Germline values: CDR1 DFQATT, CDR2 SNEGSKA (reference sequence). The CDR3 loop spans 12 amino acids. The ends were cut back, 4 bases at V and 1 base at J, with 5 bases in the middle. DNA of the CDR3: TGCAGTGCTACGGGGTCCTACAATGAGCAGTTCTTC. As protein: CSATGSYNEQFF.

This clonotype was seen at least ten times. The chain employs TRBV6-6 and TRBJ1-2; no firm D call. V dropped 8 bases and J dropped 5 bases, with 21 bases sitting between them. The CDR3 sequence is 15 residues long. Germline V gene lookup returns CDR1 MNHNY and CDR2 SVGAGI (reference sequence). The DNA of the CDR3 is TGTGCCAGCCTTCCCCGCGGGTTCCCGGGATATGGCTACACCTTC. Translating it yields CASLPRGFPGYGYTF.

The CDR3 sequence is CSAGGGQVQTYEQYF. The DNA of the CDR3 is TGCAGTGCGGGGGGGGGCCAGGTTCAGACCTACGAGCAGTACTTC. The chain couples TRBV20-1 to TRBJ2-7; D is perhaps TRBD2 (7 bases). V lost 6 bases, J lost 2 bases, and 20 bases lay in between. The CDR3 is 15 residues long. Germline CDR1 reads DFQATT; CDR2 reads SNEGSKA (reference sequence).

This clonotype has just a few counts. DNA of the CDR3: TGTGCCAGCTCACTGGGGACAGATGAAAAACTGTTTTTT. It encodes CASSLGTDEKLFF. The J gene is TRBJ1-4, the V gene TRBV18, with TRBD1 identical over 7 bases. Trimming cost V 4 bases and J 6 bases; bases outside gene matches: 2. This CDR3 is 13 amino acids long. The germline gives CDR1 KGHSH, CDR2 LQKENI.

The table lists this clonotype with many counts. V and J are TRBV7-2 and TRBJ2-7; a weak D match, TRBD1 (5 bases). The V gene lost 1 base and the J gene lost 2 bases, with 9 bases spanning the gap. The CDR3 has 14 amino acids. Germline V gives CDR1 SGHTA, CDR2 FQGNSA. This CDR3 reads CASSLVRGTYEQYF. The DNA for the CDR3 is TGTGCCAGCAGCTTAGTTAGGGGCACCTACGAGCAGTACTTC.

This clonotype was counted at least ten times. V gene TRBV20-1 combines with J gene TRBJ2-3; D remains unclear. Germline-derived CDR1 and CDR2 are DFQATT and SNEGSKA (reference sequence). With 5 bases removed from V and 0 bases from J, the gap between germline ends came to 12 bases. CDR3 length: 14 residues. The CDR3 DNA follows: TGCAGTGCTGTTGAATCTCCTAGCACAGATACGCAGTATTTT. Protein sequence: CSAVESPSTDTQYF.

The gene calls are TRBV6-2 or TRBV6-3 and TRBJ1-5; 9 nucleotides match TRBD1. This CDR3 has 13 residues. V lost 8 bases to trimming and J lost 6 bases; unmatched junction nucleotides: 5. CDR1 MNHEY and CDR2 SVGEGT come from the germline V gene. CDR3: CASSWTGVQPQHF. The CDR3 nucleotides are TGTGCCAGCTCCTGGACAGGGGTTCAGCCCCAGCATTTT.

This clonotype has only a few counts. This chain links TRBV5-6 with TRBJ1-5; D perhaps matches TRBD1 (6 bases). The CDR3 is 15 residues long. CDR1 is SGHDT, CDR2 YYEEEE, per germline. Trimming cost V 4 bases and J 7 bases, with 18 bases left between them. The CDR3: CASSESRGARQPQHF. The CDR3 DNA is TGTGCCAGCAGCGAAAGTCGGGGGGCGAGGCAGCCCCAGCATTTT.

This clonotype was picked up a small number of times. The genes are TRBV6-2 or TRBV6-3 and TRBJ2-7; D uncertain. Deletions cut 6 bases from V and 0 bases from J, with 9 bases between. The germline gives CDR1 MNHEY, CDR2 SVGEGT. This CDR3 is built from 13 residues. The DNA for the CDR3 is TGTGCCAGCAGGGGATATGACTCCTACGAGCAGTACGTC. Its protein is CASRGYDSYEQYV.

This clonotype was seen only a few times. The rearrangement links TRBV6-6 to TRBJ2-2, with D unclear. The germline gives CDR1 MNHNY, CDR2 SVGAGI (reference sequence). The CDR3 runs 16 residues. The V and J ends lost 6 bases and 5 bases respectively, with 19 bases between them. The CDR3, as DNA: TGTGCCAGCAGCATCGACCCGCCAATTTATACCGGGGAGCTGTTTTTT. Residues: CASSIDPPIYTGELFF.

At least ten counts were recorded for this clonotype. The chain is built from TRBV5-1 and TRBJ1-6; unclear D gene. Trimming took off 5 bases at V and 5 bases at J, with 11 bases between the two ends. Germline CDR1 and CDR2: SGHRS and YFSETQ. The CDR3 is made up of 14 amino acids. The CDR3 loop is CASRRADDNSPLHF. As DNA, the CDR3 is TGCGCCAGCAGGAGGGCCGATGATAATTCACCCCTCCACTTT.

This clonotype was observed many times. This CDR3 reads CASSPGEGNTIYF. CDR3 DNA sequence: TGTGCCAGCTCACCAGGGGAAGGAAACACCATATATTTT. The chain uses TRBV18 and TRBJ1-3; D is uncertain. The CDR3 covers 13 residues. The ends were cut back, 2 bases at V and 4 bases at J, with 6 bases in the middle. Looked up from germline, CDR1 is KGHSH and CDR2 is LQKENI.

This clonotype has a handful of counts. The chain combines TRBV12-5 with TRBJ2-1; D is possibly TRBD1 or TRBD2 (5 bases each). Trimming removed 1 base from V and 6 bases from J, with 10 bases in between. Per the germline V gene, CDR1 is LGHNT and CDR2 is FRNRAP. The length of the CDR3 is 14 residues. This CDR3 is CASGLGGGRNEQFF. The CDR3 bases are TGTGCTAGTGGTTTGGGTGGGGGACGCAATGAGCAGTTCTTC.

The genes are TRBV5-1 and TRBJ2-1, with a tentative D call TRBD2 (6 bases). Trimming removed 1 base at V and 7 bases at J, with 15 bases between. The germline V gene has CDR1 SGHRS and CDR2 YFSETQ. This CDR3 has 15 amino acids. CDR3 in DNA: TGCGCCAGCAGCTTGACAGTTCCCCGGGGGAATGAGCAGTTCTTC. This translates into CASSLTVPRGNEQFF. The full variable domain, completed using reference TRBV5-1 and TRBJ2-1, is KAGVTQTPRYLIKTRGQQVTLSCSPISGHRSVSWYQQTPGQGLQFLFEYFSETQRNKGNFPGRFSGRQFSNSRSEMNVSTLELGDSALYLCASSLTVPRGNEQFFGPGTRLTVL.